The rows below give T cell receptor beta chains drawn from one sample of a study of blood T cell repertoires in COVID-19. The method was immunoSEQ multiplex PCR; TCRdb's version includes in-frame clones alone and lacks a portion of them. The table shows approximately 180,000 clones, with approximately 92% occurring only once. The sequencing sample was made of PBMCs or T cells enriched from blood (not recorded which). These TCRs come from a woman between 40 and 50 years old with acute COVID-19. CDR3s include the opening cysteine and the closing phenylalanine or tryptophan. A D gene is named only where the DNA matches it firmly. Clone size is shown for a subset of rows, as once, few, many or a class of expanded clone.

v_gene: TRBV3-1/TRBV3-2
d_gene: TRBD1
len: 12
j_gene: TRBJ2-7
abundance: -
CDR3nt: TGTGCCAGCAGCCTTGGGACAGGGGGCCCGTACTTC
CDR3aa: CASSLGTGGPYF

v_gene: TRBV6-5
d_gene: -
len: 13
j_gene: TRBJ2-1
abundance: -
CDR3nt: TGTGCCAGCAGCGGAACAGGGATTAATGAGCAGTTCTTC
CDR3aa: CASSGTGINEQFF

v_gene: TRBV12-3/TRBV12-4
d_gene: -
len: 11
j_gene: TRBJ1-1
abundance: -
CDR3nt: TGTGCCAGCATCAGGAACACTGAAGCTTTCTTT
CDR3aa: CASIRNTEAFF

v_gene: TRBV5-8
d_gene: -
len: 13
j_gene: TRBJ1-5
abundance: -
CDR3nt: TGTGCCAGCAGCTTGGACAGGGCCCGGCCCCAGCATTTT
CDR3aa: CASSLDRARPQHF

v_gene: TRBV19
d_gene: -
len: 17
j_gene: TRBJ2-6
abundance: once
CDR3nt: TGTGCCAGTCGCTCGAGGGGCCAGGGGTCTGGGGCCAACGTCCTGACTTTC
CDR3aa: CASRSRGQGSGANVLTF

v_gene: TRBV5-1
d_gene: TRBD1
len: 15
j_gene: TRBJ2-5
abundance: -
CDR3nt: TGCGCCAGCAGCCCGCTGACAGGGTCTGGGGAGACCCAGTACTTC
CDR3aa: CASSPLTGSGETQYF

v_gene: TRBV2
d_gene: -
len: 13
j_gene: TRBJ1-1
abundance: -
CDR3nt: TGTGCCAGCAGACCGGGACATCCTGTGGCGGCTTTCTTT
CDR3aa: CASRPGHPVAAFF

v_gene: TRBV12-5
d_gene: -
len: 14
j_gene: TRBJ2-2
abundance: once
CDR3nt: TGTGCTAGTGGGGATAGCCTCAGCACCGGGGAGCTGTTTTTT
CDR3aa: CASGDSLSTGELFF

v_gene: TRBV7-9
d_gene: -
len: 14
j_gene: TRBJ1-6
abundance: -
CDR3nt: TGTGCCAGCAGCTTACAAGGGGCCGATTCACCCCTCCACTTT
CDR3aa: CASSLQGADSPLHF

v_gene: TRBV18
d_gene: TRBD2
len: 18
j_gene: TRBJ2-1
abundance: -
CDR3nt: TGTGCCAGCTCACCACCGGATATATTAACGGGAGGGTACAATGAGCAGTTCTTC
CDR3aa: CASSPPDILTGGYNEQFF

v_gene: TRBV30
d_gene: -
len: 13
j_gene: TRBJ2-2
abundance: -
CDR3nt: TGTGCCTGGAGTCCGGTCTATACCGGGGAGCTGTTTTTT
CDR3aa: CAWSPVYTGELFF

v_gene: TRBV30
d_gene: TRBD2
len: 13
j_gene: TRBJ2-1
abundance: -
CDR3nt: TGTGCTACTGGTAGCATGGGGGGGAATGAGCAGTTCTTC
CDR3aa: CATGSMGGNEQFF

v_gene: TRBV3-1/TRBV3-2
d_gene: TRBD2
len: 16
j_gene: TRBJ2-3
abundance: once
CDR3nt: TGTGCCAGCAGCCGGACTAGCGGGGGGGCCACAGATACGCAGTATTTT
CDR3aa: CASSRTSGGATDTQYF

v_gene: TRBV3-1/TRBV3-2
d_gene: -
len: 13
j_gene: TRBJ2-1
abundance: -
CDR3nt: TGTGCCAGCAGCCAAGAACTCCACAATGAGCAGTTCTTC
CDR3aa: CASSQELHNEQFF

v_gene: TRBV2
d_gene: TRBD2
len: 16
j_gene: TRBJ2-2
abundance: -
CDR3nt: TGTGCCAGCACAACTAGCGGGCTGTTCTCCACCGGGGAGCTGTTTTTT
CDR3aa: CASTTSGLFSTGELFF